This passage covers 2 T cell receptor beta chains from one sample sequenced in a study of cytomegalovirus exposure and HLA in healthy donors. Researchers ran the PCR with 60 Vbeta and 13 Jbeta primers. The table came from immunoSEQ multiplex PCR; TCRdb's copy has only in-frame clones and leaves some out. Of 120,000 or so clones listed, 75% to 90% are singletons. Sequenced material: PBMCs. The receptors come from a man aged 35-49 years in good health and CMV-seronegative.

The V gene is TRBV6-1, the J gene TRBJ2-5, with D uncertain. The CDR3 totals 10 residues. Per germline, CDR1 MNHNS and CDR2 SASEGT. V was cut by 10 bases and J by 1 base, with 4 bases left in between. The CDR3 bases are TGTGCCACCCGCCAAGAGACCCAGTACTTC. Translated: CATRQETQYF.

V gene TRBV2 combines with J gene TRBJ1-4; D perhaps matches TRBD1 (6 bases). The CDR3 consists of 15 residues. Per germline, CDR1 SNHLY and CDR2 FYNNEI. V dropped 8 bases and J dropped 0 bases, with 13 bases sitting between them. In DNA form, the CDR3 reads TGTGCCAGCTCCAGGGAGGGGGCAACTAATGAAAAACTGTTTTTT. Encoded protein: CASSREGATNEKLFF. Based on the CDR3 plus reference TRBV2 and TRBJ1-4, the full variable domain is EPEVTQTPSHQVTQMGQEVILRCVPISNHLYFYWYRQILGQKVEFLVSFYNNEISEKSEIFDDQFSVERPDGSNFTLKIRSTKLEDSAMYFCASSREGATNEKLFFGSGTQLSVL.